One and the same sample provided the 14 T cell receptor beta chains below, sequenced in a study of T cell repertoires in cytomegalovirus infection. TCRdb recomputed calls from the reads with MiXCR, one row per CDR3 protein. This table has approximately 65,000 distinct CDR3 sequences, 20% to 25% appearing once. These TCRs are of unknown antigen specificity. The sample was CD8+ T cells from cultured PBMCs, taken from culture after CMV antigen stimulation. Receptor source: a human donor in good health (CMV status not recorded). Some clones in this sample may be carry-over from other donors' samples.

The J gene is TRBJ2-1, the V gene TRBV7-6, with D perhaps TRBD1 (5 bases). Looked up from germline, CDR1 is SGHVS and CDR2 is FNYEAQ. The V end was cut by 9 bases, the J end by 4 bases, with 13 bases between. This CDR3 has 13 amino acids. Written as DNA, the CDR3 is TGTGCCAGTTCAGGGCCGGCTTACAATGAGCAGTTCTTC. Its protein is CASSGPAYNEQFF.

This clonotype was seen more than once but under ten times. V is TRBV6-6 and J is TRBJ1-1; D is unresolved. The V gene lost 2 bases and the J gene lost 4 bases, with 14 bases spanning the gap. The CDR3 length is 15 residues. Per germline, CDR1 MNHNY and CDR2 SVGAGI (reference sequence). CDR3 sequence: CASSYAVGLGTEAFF. DNA for the CDR3: TGTGCCAGCAGTTACGCGGTAGGGTTGGGCACTGAAGCTTTCTTT.

The V gene is TRBV10-3, the J gene TRBJ2-3, with 8 bases fitting TRBD2. Germline CDR1 and CDR2: ENHRY and SYGVKD. With 5 bases clipped from V and 2 bases from J, the junction kept 9 bases outside the gene matches. This CDR3 is built from 16 residues. CDR3 nucleotides: TGTGCCATCAGTCCTACGACCGGGGGGGACACAGATACGCAGTATTTT. This encodes CAISPTTGGDTDTQYF.

The V and J genes are TRBV7-6 and TRBJ1-1, with no clear D. Between the trimmed V and J ends, which lost 2 bases and 6 bases, there was a span of 10 bases. Per the germline V gene, CDR1 is SGHVS and CDR2 is FNYEAQ. The CDR3 totals 13 residues. The DNA for the CDR3 is TGTGCCAGCAGCTTACGGACCGGGGCTGAAGCTTTCTTT. Residues: CASSLRTGAEAFF.

V usage is TRBV7-2 and J usage is TRBJ2-5, with D hard to call. V shed 0 bases and J shed 4 bases, with 0 bases lying between them. The CDR3 runs 11 residues. Germline-derived CDR1 and CDR2 are SGHTA and FQGNSA. As DNA, the CDR3 is TGTGCCAGCAGCTTAGCAGAGACCCAGTACTTC. Its translation: CASSLAETQYF.

The chain has TRBV7-2 and TRBJ1-6; possible D gene TRBD1, 5 bases. V was shortened by 5 bases and J by 11 bases, with 13 bases between the two germline ends. This CDR3 is built from 13 residues. The germline V gene encodes CDR1 SGHTA and CDR2 FQGNSA. The CDR3 sequence is CASSPEAGTPLHF. The CDR3 DNA reads as TGTGCCAGCAGCCCGGAGGCAGGGACACCCCTCCACTTT. The whole variable domain, remainder taken from reference TRBV7-2 and TRBJ1-6, is GAGVSQSPSNKVTEKGKDVELRCDPISGHTALYWYRQSLGQGLEFLIYFQGNSAPDKSGLPSDRFSAERTGGSVSTLTIQRTQQEDSAVYLCASSPEAGTPLHFGNGTRLTVT.

This clonotype was picked up a small number of times. The genes are TRBV4-3 and TRBJ2-2, with 9 bases lining up with TRBD2. CDR1 is LGHNA, CDR2 YSLEER, per germline. Trimming removed 1 base from V and 1 base from J; junction bases left unmatched: 7. The CDR3 covers 18 residues. The CDR3, as DNA: TGCGCCAGCAGCCAAGGAATTAGCGGGGGTTTGAACACCGGGGAGCTGTTTTTT. It translates to CASSQGISGGLNTGELFF.

This clonotype was detected ten times or more. J is TRBJ2-1 and V is TRBV4-2; 10 positions match TRBD2. V lost 3 bases, J lost 2 bases, and 10 bases stayed unmatched. The germline V gene encodes CDR1 LGHNA and CDR2 YNFKEQ. The length of the CDR3 is 18 residues. In nucleotides, the CDR3 is TGTGCCAGCAGCCAGGGGGACTGGAGCGGGGGGGCCTACAATGAGCAGTTCTTC. This sequence encodes CASSQGDWSGGAYNEQFF.

This clonotype has only a few counts. The V and J genes are TRBV12-5 and TRBJ2-3; D tentatively reads TRBD1 or TRBD2 (5 bases each). The CDR3 is 18 residues long. With 0 bases removed from V and 3 bases from J, the gap between germline ends came to 19 bases. The germline CDR1 and CDR2 sequences are LGHNT and FRNRAP. The CDR3 is CASGLVNDGTLRTDTQYF. CDR3 nucleotide sequence: TGTGCTAGTGGTTTGGTAAATGACGGGACCTTAAGAACAGATACGCAGTATTTT. The full variable domain, its missing parts supplied by reference TRBV12-5 and TRBJ2-3, is DARVTQTPRHKVTEMGQEVTMRCQPILGHNTVFWYRQTMMQGLELLAYFRNRAPLDDSGMPKDRFSAEMPDATLATLKIQPSEPRDSAVYFCASGLVNDGTLRTDTQYFGPGTRLTVL.

The chain links TRBV27 to TRBJ1-1; unclear D gene. The V end was cut by 4 bases, the J end by 7 bases, with 7 bases between. The CDR3 is 11 amino acids. Germline values: CDR1 MNHEY, CDR2 SMNVEV (reference sequence). The CDR3 nucleotides read TGTGCCAGCAGTTGGAAGGGTGAAGCTTTCTTT. This codes for CASSWKGEAFF.

J is TRBJ2-5 and V is TRBV20-1, with D possibly being TRBD2 (5 bases). Between the trimmed V and J ends, which lost 1 base and 4 bases, there was a span of 13 bases. Per germline, CDR1 DFQATT and CDR2 SNEGSKA (reference sequence). This CDR3 has 14 residues. The CDR3 bases are TGCAGTGCTAGAGTGGGTGAGGGATCAGAGACCCAGTACTTC. Translated: CSARVGEGSETQYF.

V usage is TRBV7-8 and J usage is TRBJ2-3; 8 bases are shared with TRBD2. Trimming took 5 bases from V and 4 from J; bases not matched to a gene: 8. The CDR3 totals 15 residues. Germline CDR1 SGHVS, CDR2 FQNEAQ. The CDR3 nucleotides read TGTGCCAGCAGCACTCCGGGGGGGGCACCAGATACGCAGTATTTT. Its protein product is CASSTPGGAPDTQYF. Variable domain in full (rest from reference TRBV7-8 and TRBJ2-3): GAGVSQSPRYKVAKRGQDVALRCDPISGHVSLFWYQQALGQGPEFLTYFQNEAQLDKSGLPSDRFFAERPEGSVSTLKIQRTQQEDSAVYLCASSTPGGAPDTQYFGPGTRLTVL.

The chain employs TRBV7-2 and TRBJ2-1; tentatively, D is TRBD2 (5 bases). The CDR3 totals 12 residues. Germline V CDR1 and CDR2: SGHTA, FQGNSA. Trimming removed 5 bases from V and 7 bases from J, with 9 bases in between. The CDR3 protein is CASSITGNEQFF. The CDR3 coding sequence is TGTGCCAGCAGCATTACGGGAAATGAGCAGTTCTTC.

This clonotype came up a few times. The chain employs TRBV7-9 and TRBJ1-1; 7 bases are a match to TRBD1. The CDR3 sequence is 15 residues long. V was clipped by 5 bases and J by 1 base; unmatched bases: 7. The V gene's germline CDR1 is SEHNR and CDR2 FQNEAQ (reference sequence). The CDR3 sequence: CASSMTGRGNTEAFF. CDR3 sequence (DNA): TGTGCCAGCAGCATGACAGGGAGGGGGAACACTGAAGCTTTCTTT.